The next 17 T cell receptor beta chains were all read from a single sample in a study of control samples from healthy donors and cancer patients. Assay used: immunoSEQ multiplex PCR; TCRdb lists only in-frame clones, some missing. The data show approximately 50,000 clones, approximately 90% seen once. Source material: PBMCs. These receptors all come from a man aged 60 to 69 with head and neck cancer.

The chain joins TRBV30 to TRBJ2-5; D may correspond to TRBD1 or TRBD2 (6 bases each). Germline-derived CDR1 and CDR2 are GTSNPN and SVGIG (reference sequence). CDR3 length equals 14 residues. Trimming shortened V by 3 bases and J by 5 bases, and 16 bases separated the two germline ends. The CDR3 here is CAWRMKGGAETQYF. Here the CDR3 DNA reads TGTGCCTGGAGAATGAAGGGGGGCGCGGAGACCCAGTACTTC.

V gene TRBV19 combines with J gene TRBJ1-6; unclear D gene. Germline loops: CDR1 LNHDA, CDR2 SQIVND (reference sequence). The CDR3 has 16 amino acids. The V end was cut by 3 bases, the J end by 6 bases, with 15 bases between. The CDR3 nucleotides read TGTGCCAGTAGTATGGAAGACAAGGGCAGTAATTCACCCCTCCACTTT. This translates into CASSMEDKGSNSPLHF. Using reference TRBV19 and TRBJ1-6 for the parts outside the CDR3, the full variable domain is DGGITQSPKYLFRKEGQNVTLSCEQNLNHDAMYWYRQDPGQGLRLIYYSQIVNDFQKGDIAEGYSVSREKKESFPLTVTSAQKNPTAFYLCASSMEDKGSNSPLHFGNGTRLTVT.

The gene calls are TRBV7-8 and TRBJ2-7, with 10 bases matching TRBD1. The length of the CDR3 is 16 residues. The J segment lost 1 base and the V segment lost 2 bases, leaving 5 bases of the junction unmatched. CDR1 and CDR2 (germline): SGHVS, FQNEAQ. CDR3 residues: CASSLHRDRGSYEQYF. Here the CDR3 DNA reads TGTGCCAGCAGCTTACACCGGGACAGGGGTTCCTACGAGCAGTACTTC.

This clone was detected once. The gene calls are TRBV9 and TRBJ2-2; 10 bases agree with TRBD2. Germline V gene data show CDR1 as SGDLS and CDR2 as YYNGEE. This CDR3 spans 17 amino acids. J gave up 1 base and V 4 bases, and 7 bases lay outside the gene matches. CDR3 protein: CASSPRTSGGNTGELFF. DNA of the CDR3: TGTGCCAGCAGCCCAAGGACTAGCGGCGGGAACACCGGGGAGCTGTTTTTT.

This chain links TRBV4-1 with TRBJ2-1, with D unclear. The V end was cut by 1 base, the J end by 9 bases, with 13 bases between. The CDR3 runs to 14 residues. CDR1 MGHRA and CDR2 YSYEKL come from the germline V gene. CDR3 coding DNA: TGCGCCAGCAGCCAAGCCGCCCAGGCCGGTGAGCAGTTCTTC. The encoded protein is CASSQAAQAGEQFF.

This chain connects TRBV7-2 to TRBJ2-6; D may correspond to TRBD1 or TRBD2 (5 bases each). V was trimmed by 8 bases and J by 0 bases, leaving 11 bases between them. Germline CDR1 reads SGHTA; CDR2 reads FQGNSA. CDR3 length: 15 residues. The CDR3 sequence is CASAGTYSGANVLTF. CDR3 sequence (DNA): TGTGCCAGCGCCGGGACCTACTCTGGGGCCAACGTCCTGACTTTC.

The chain combines TRBV6-5 with TRBJ1-3; D call uncertain. From germline, CDR1 is MNHEY and CDR2 SVGAGI. Trimming shortened V by 5 bases and J by 0 bases, and 11 bases separated the two germline ends. CDR3 length equals 15 residues. The CDR3 spells CASSQTGPSGNTIYF. CDR3 in DNA: TGTGCCAGCAGTCAGACCGGGCCCTCTGGAAACACCATATATTTT.

The chain has TRBV6-5 and TRBJ1-2; perhaps TRBD1 as D (5 bases). The CDR3 has 15 residues. V was pared by 11 bases and J by 2 bases, with 21 bases between. CDR1 and CDR2 (germline): MNHEY, SVGAGI. CDR3 bases: TGTGCCGCCAGCTCCCGGGGCAGGCGGAACTATGGCTACACCTTC. Its translation is CAASSRGRRNYGYTF.

The sample holds a few counts of this clone. The chain links TRBV7-9 to TRBJ1-5; D is undetermined. This CDR3 has 14 residues. Trimming stripped 5 bases from V and 4 bases from J, with 12 bases between. Germline CDR1 reads SEHNR; CDR2 reads FQNEAQ (reference sequence). The DNA for the CDR3 is TGTGCCAGCAGCCCCGACACCTTTAATCAGCCCCAGCATTTT. It specifies CASSPDTFNQPQHF.

The table lists this clone with a few counts. The genes are TRBV7-2 and TRBJ2-1; maybe TRBD1 (5 bases). The germline V gene has CDR1 SGHTA and CDR2 FQGNSA. Trimming shortened V by 2 bases and J by 3 bases, and 11 bases separated the two germline ends. There are 15 residues in the CDR3. In DNA form, the CDR3 reads TGTGCCAGCAGCTTACGCAGGGTCGACTACAATGAGCAGTTCTTC. Its protein product is CASSLRRVDYNEQFF.

The V call is TRBV5-4, the J call TRBJ1-1; D unresolved. This CDR3 contains 14 residues. Germline V CDR1 and CDR2: SGHNT, YYREEE (reference sequence). V lost 0 bases and J 1 base, leaving 7 bases between the germline ends. Here the CDR3 DNA reads TGTGCCAGCAGCTTGGGTCAGAAGAACACTGAAGCTTTCTTT. This encodes CASSLGQKNTEAFF. The complete variable domain, with remaining parts taken from reference TRBV5-4 and TRBJ1-1, reads ETGVTQSPTHLIKTRGQQVTLRCSSQSGHNTVSWYQQALGQGPQFIFQYYREEENGRGNFPPRFSGLQFPNYSSELNVNALELDDSALYLCASSLGQKNTEAFFGQGTRLTVV.

V and J are TRBV7-9 and TRBJ2-2; 9 positions match TRBD1. This CDR3 contains 17 residues. The germline CDR1 and CDR2 sequences are SEHNR and FQNEAQ (reference sequence). The V gene end was trimmed by 3 bases and the J gene end by 5 bases; junction bases not matched to a gene: 10. The CDR3 DNA sequence: TGTGCCAGCAGCTTCCGTCTCGGGACAGGGAGTACCGGGGAGCTGTTTTTT. Its translation: CASSFRLGTGSTGELFF.

The rearrangement joins TRBV2 to TRBJ2-1; D might be TRBD2 (6 bases). The CDR3 consists of 13 residues. CDR1 SNHLY and CDR2 FYNNEI come from the germline V gene. V dropped 6 bases and J dropped 7 bases, with 13 bases sitting between them. The DNA of the CDR3 is TGTGCCAGCAGGCGGGATACGTGGAATGAGCAGTTCTTC. It codes for CASRRDTWNEQFF.

The CDR3 reads CASSLQLNSPLHF. The CDR3 region has the DNA TGTGCCAGCAGCTTACAGCTAAACTCACCCCTCCACTTT. The rearrangement joins TRBV11-2 to TRBJ1-6; the D is unclear. Germline loops: CDR1 SGHAT, CDR2 FQNNGV. V shed 2 bases and J shed 10 bases, with 9 bases lying between them. There are 13 residues in the CDR3.

The chain has TRBV7-2 and TRBJ1-6, with D perhaps TRBD1 (5 bases). The germline CDR1 and CDR2 sequences are SGHTA and FQGNSA. The CDR3 length is 15 residues. V was cut by 1 base and J by 10 bases, with 14 bases left in between. The CDR3 protein is CASSLGEGFRSPLHF. The CDR3 DNA reads TGTGCCAGCAGCTTAGGCGAGGGGTTCAGATCACCCCTCCACTTT.

The chain employs TRBV18 and TRBJ2-2, with 7 bases matching TRBD1. Germline lookup yields CDR1 KGHSH and CDR2 LQKENI. The CDR3 has 18 residues. V shed 2 bases, J shed 2 bases, and the junction held 11 bases outside the gene matches. The CDR3 DNA is TGTGCCAGCTCACCAGGTGCATCCGGGACAGTAAACACCGGGGAGCTGTTTTTT. Its protein is CASSPGASGTVNTGELFF.

This chain links TRBV11-2 with TRBJ2-7; no definite D call. Trimming removed 1 base at V and 0 bases at J, with 10 bases between. CDR3 size: 15 residues. Per the germline V gene, CDR1 is SGHAT and CDR2 is FQNNGV. The CDR3 nucleotides read TGTGCCAGCAGCTTAGGGGCGGTCCCCTCCTACGAGCAGTACTTC. It encodes CASSLGAVPSYEQYF. The variable domain in full, with the rest retrieved from reference TRBV11-2 and TRBJ2-7, is EAGVAQSPRYKIIEKRQSVAFWCNPISGHATLYWYQQILGQGPKLLIQFQNNGVVDDSQLPKDRFSAERLKGVDSTLKIQPAKLEDSAVYLCASSLGAVPSYEQYFGPGTRLTVT.